This is a list of T cell receptor beta chains from one sample in a study of cytomegalovirus exposure and HLA in healthy donors. This table comes from immunoSEQ multiplex PCR, and its TCRdb copy is limited to in-frame clones, with some not included. The sample lists 160,000 or so clones; roughly 80% were seen once. The sequencing input was PBMCs. Every receptor here comes from a woman aged 18-29 years in good health and CMV-seropositive. Both conserved end residues are part of each CDR3. D genes are given only for firm matches. Size is stated for part of the rows, as once, few or many counts, or as a class when the clone is expanded.

D	J	size	V	DNA	CDR3
TRBD1	TRBJ2-5	once	TRBV7-3	TGTGCCACTCTCCCACCTGGGGACAGACAAGAGACCCAGTACTTC	CATLPPGDRQETQYF
NA	TRBJ2-3	once	TRBV9	TGTGCCAGCAGCGCCCTCAACGGAGAGGGCGGCACAGATACGCAGTATTTT	CASSALNGEGGTDTQYF
TRBD1	TRBJ1-6	NA	TRBV6-5	TGTGCCAGCAGTATAGACAGGGTCGGTGTTTCACCCCTCCACTTT	CASSIDRVGVSPLHF
NA	TRBJ2-2	NA	TRBV19	TGTGCCAGTAGTATAGGCAGGGATCCCGGGGAGCTGTTTTTT	CASSIGRDPGELFF
TRBD1	TRBJ1-4	NA	TRBV4-2	TGTGCCAGCAGCCAATTAGGGACAGGGGGCAGTGGGAACGAAAAACTGTTTTTT	CASSQLGTGGSGNEKLFF
NA	TRBJ1-4	NA	TRBV6-6	TGTGCCAGCAGGGACAGAGGCGGCGGGGAAAAACTGTTTTTT	CASRDRGGGEKLFF
TRBD1	TRBJ1-2	NA	TRBV6-5	TGTGCCAGCAGTTACAGACAGGGGGCCTATGGCTACACCTTC	CASSYRQGAYGYTF
TRBD2	TRBJ2-5	few	TRBV11-2	TGTGCCAGCAGCTCACCGACTAGCGGGAATCGAGAGACCCAGTACTTC	CASSSPTSGNRETQYF
NA	TRBJ1-6	NA	TRBV6-1	TGTGCCAGCAGTGATAGGGGTTTTTATAATTCACCCCTCCACTTT	CASSDRGFYNSPLHF
TRBD1	TRBJ2-1	NA	TRBV2	TGTGCCAGCAGAAGGGGACAGGGGTACAATGAGCAGTTCTTC	CASRRGQGYNEQFF
NA	TRBJ2-7	NA	TRBV7-8	TGTGCCAGCAGCTTGGGGCCAGGCGACGACGAGCAGTACTTC	CASSLGPGDDEQYF
TRBD2	TRBJ2-7	few	TRBV11-2	TGTGCCAGCAGTCTGCCGGGACTAGATATCTACGAGCAGTACTTC	CASSLPGLDIYEQYF
TRBD1	TRBJ1-1	NA	TRBV4-3	TGCGCCAGCAGCCAAGACAGGGGGGAAGGTGAAGCTTTCTTT	CASSQDRGEGEAFF
NA	TRBJ2-5	NA	TRBV11-2	TGTGCCAGCAGCTTCAATCTAGCCAAAGAGACCCAGTACTTC	CASSFNLAKETQYF
TRBD1	TRBJ2-5	NA	TRBV5-4	TGTGCCAGCAGCCTATCTGGGACAGGGAAAGAGACCCAGTACTTC	CASSLSGTGKETQYF
NA	TRBJ1-6	once	TRBV27	TGTGCCAGCAGTCGGACCATGGGGCAGCATAATTCACCCCTCCACTTT	CASSRTMGQHNSPLHF
TRBD1	TRBJ2-1	NA	TRBV27	TGTGCCAGCAGGTCCTTCCCGGGACAGGGGTGGGATGAGCAGTTCTTC	CASRSFPGQGWDEQFF
TRBD1	TRBJ1-3	NA	TRBV6-1	TGTGCCAGCAGTGGGGGACAGGGAAGGGTAAACACCATATATTTT	CASSGGQGRVNTIYF
NA	TRBJ1-5	few	TRBV28	TGTGCCAGCAGTTTCCGAGGTCAGCCCCAGCATTTT	CASSFRGQPQHF
NA	TRBJ1-3	NA	TRBV19	TGTGCCAGTAGTATGGTTGCGGGGGAGCCTGGAAACACCATATATTTT	CASSMVAGEPGNTIYF
TRBD1	TRBJ2-5	NA	TRBV5-1	TGCGCCAGCAGCTTAAATTCTGCGGGACAGGGGGTGGGGACCCAGTACTTC	CASSLNSAGQGVGTQYF
NA	TRBJ1-2	NA	TRBV6-1	TGTGCCAGCAGTGACAGGGAAAACTATGGCTACACCTTC	CASSDRENYGYTF
TRBD2	TRBJ2-3	once	TRBV10-2	TGCGCCAGCAGTGTGGCTAGCGGGGGGGACACAGATACGCAGTATTTT	CASSVASGGDTDTQYF
NA	TRBJ2-3	NA	TRBV11-3	TGTGCCAGCAGCTTAGGTTCCGTAGATACGCAGTATTTT	CASSLGSVDTQYF
NA	TRBJ2-1	NA	TRBV19	TGTGCCAGCCAGACAGGCCCGGGTGAGCAGTTCTTC	CASQTGPGEQFF
TRBD1	TRBJ2-5	NA	TRBV7-8	TGTGCCAGCAGCGGTCTTCAACCGGGACAGGCAAAAGAGACCCAGTACTTC	CASSGLQPGQAKETQYF
NA	TRBJ2-7	NA	TRBV19	TGTGCCAGTAGTATAACAGGGAAGGGCTACGAGCAGTACTTC	CASSITGKGYEQYF
NA	TRBJ1-2	NA	TRBV10-1	TGCGCCAGCAGTGAGGGGGGGGGTCGCGATGGCTACACCTTC	CASSEGGGRDGYTF
NA	TRBJ1-3	NA	TRBV6-5	TGTGCCAGCAGTTACCCGGACAGCCATATCTTT	CASSYPDSHIF
TRBD2	TRBJ2-5	few	TRBV6-1	TGTGCCAGCAGTGACCCCGGACTAGCGGGACAAGAGACCCAGTACTTC	CASSDPGLAGQETQYF
TRBD1	TRBJ1-6	NA	TRBV7-2	TGTGCCAGCAGCTTCTTCGGGACAGGGGGTTCACCCCTCCACTTT	CASSFFGTGGSPLHF
NA	TRBJ2-2	NA	TRBV7-7	TGTGCTAGCAGCTTCGGCGGAGACACCGGGGAGCTGTTTTTT	CASSFGGDTGELFF